The 27 T cell receptor beta chains listed next were all sequenced from one sample in a study of shared clonotypes between healthy human individuals. This table comes from immunoSEQ multiplex PCR, and its TCRdb copy is limited to in-frame clones, with some not included. The table includes hundreds of thousands of clones, 98% detected once. Naive-designated CD8 cells lacked CD45RO, were positively enriched for CCR7, and omitted terminally differentiated effector memory CD45RA+ cells. Input material: naive CD8+ T cells sorted from blood. The receptors shown here come from a man aged 25-45 years in good health.

The chain combines TRBV2 with TRBJ1-2, with D hard to call. CDR1 is SNHLY and CDR2 is FYNNEI in the germline V gene. Trimming shortened V by 6 bases and J by 2 bases, and 10 bases separated the two germline ends. This CDR3 is built from 13 residues. DNA for the CDR3: TGTGCCAGCAGGGGAGGCGTCAACTATGGCTACACCTTC. As protein: CASRGGVNYGYTF.

The chain carries TRBV30 and TRBJ2-2; TRBD2 matches at 10 bases. Germline CDR1 reads GTSNPN; CDR2 reads SVGIG (reference sequence). The CDR3 length is 15 residues. After removal of 5 bases from V and 5 bases from J, the junction contained 8 bases not matched to a gene. The CDR3 DNA reads TGTGCCTGGGGAATAGCGGGAGGAGATACCGGGGAGCTGTTTTTT. Protein sequence: CAWGIAGGDTGELFF.

V and J are TRBV7-9 and TRBJ2-2; the D is unclear. The CDR3 is made up of 13 amino acids. With 5 bases removed from V and 8 bases from J, the gap between germline ends came to 12 bases. Per the germline V gene, CDR1 is SEHNR and CDR2 is FQNEAQ (reference sequence). The CDR3 loop reads CASSGFWTGELFF. CDR3 bases: TGTGCCAGCAGCGGCTTTTGGACGGGGGAGCTGTTTTTT.

The chain links TRBV6-6 to TRBJ2-3; 7 bases align to TRBD2. The V gene's germline CDR1 is MNHNY and CDR2 SVGAGI (reference sequence). The CDR3 runs 16 residues. V gave up 5 bases and J gave up 2 bases; unmatched junction bases: 10. CDR3 DNA: TGTGCCAGCAGTGCATCGTGGGCGGGAGTCACAGATACGCAGTATTTT. It specifies CASSASWAGVTDTQYF.

The chain uses TRBV27 and TRBJ2-1, with a possible D match to TRBD2 (5 bases). The germline CDR1 and CDR2 sequences are MNHEY and SMNVEV (reference sequence). The V end was cut by 8 bases, the J end by 5 bases, with 13 bases between. The CDR3 covers 13 residues. This CDR3 reads CASRITRNNEQFF. The CDR3 nucleotides read TGTGCCAGCCGCATTACTAGAAACAATGAGCAGTTCTTC.

V and J are TRBV27 and TRBJ2-1; D may correspond to TRBD1 or TRBD2 (5 bases each). The V end lost 6 bases, the J end lost 8 bases, and 14 bases lay between the germline ends. This CDR3 comprises 13 residues. Germline V gene data show CDR1 as MNHEY and CDR2 as SMNVEV (reference sequence). DNA for the CDR3: TGTGCCAGCAGCCTCGGAGAGGGGTATGAGCAGTTCTTC. Amino acids: CASSLGEGYEQFF.

This sequence joins TRBV7-6 and TRBJ2-7, with D uncertain. Per germline, CDR1 SGHVS and CDR2 FNYEAQ. The CDR3 sequence is 14 residues long. Trimming left V 0 bases short and J 4 bases short, with 10 bases between. The CDR3, as DNA: TGTGCCAGCAGCTTAGCAGGGTTACCTTACGAGCAGTACTTC. As protein: CASSLAGLPYEQYF.

The chain recombines TRBV7-8 with TRBJ2-3; D is ambiguous. Trimming removed 1 base from V and 0 bases from J, with 8 bases in between. CDR3 size: 15 residues. Germline-derived CDR1 and CDR2 are SGHVS and FQNEAQ. The CDR3 DNA is TGTGCCAGCAGCTTAGGGACGGTTAGCACAGATACGCAGTATTTT. Translation: CASSLGTVSTDTQYF.

This chain connects TRBV15 to TRBJ1-2; 9 nucleotides align to TRBD1. The V and J ends lost 2 bases and 2 bases, in that order; junction bases with no gene match: 6. The CDR3 totals 16 residues. The germline V gene encodes CDR1 LNHNV and CDR2 YYDKDF (reference sequence). The CDR3 spells CATSRPRDRVNYGYTF. DNA for the CDR3: TGTGCCACCAGCAGACCCCGGGACAGGGTGAACTATGGCTACACCTTC.

The V and J genes are TRBV29-1 and TRBJ2-2; 8 nucleotides match TRBD1. V trimming: 6 bases; J trimming: 1 base; junction bases outside the gene matches: 7. The CDR3 is 15 amino acids. Germline values: CDR1 SQVTM, CDR2 ANQGSEA. CDR3 protein: CSVRTGMWNTGELFF. CDR3 coding DNA: TGCAGCGTCCGGACAGGGATGTGGAACACCGGGGAGCTGTTTTTT.

The chain combines TRBV14 with TRBJ2-1; no clear D. The V gene's germline CDR1 is SGHDN and CDR2 FVKESK. The CDR3 covers 14 residues. V dropped 2 bases and J dropped 0 bases, with 5 bases sitting between them. In nucleotides, the CDR3 is TGTGCCAGCAGCCAATTGAGCTCCTACAATGAGCAGTTCTTC. Translated: CASSQLSSYNEQFF.

The CDR3 DNA sequence: TGTGCCAGCAGCTTGGCCGGATTCGGAAAACTGTTTTTT. Translating gives CASSLAGFGKLFF. V and J are TRBV5-6 and TRBJ1-4; no firm D call. V was cut by 0 bases and J by 10 bases, with 10 bases left in between. CDR3 size: 13 residues. Germline V CDR1 and CDR2: SGHDT, YYEEEE.

The genes are TRBV7-6 and TRBJ2-7; 11 bases agree with TRBD2. Per the germline V gene, CDR1 is SGHVS and CDR2 is FNYEAQ. The length of the CDR3 is 16 residues. The J segment lost 3 bases and the V segment lost 5 bases, leaving 9 bases of the junction unmatched. The CDR3 loop reads CASSRSITSGSYEQYF. The CDR3 DNA reads TGTGCCAGCAGCCGAAGCATTACTAGCGGGAGCTACGAGCAGTACTTC.

The chain carries TRBV6-5 and TRBJ2-1; no reliable D call. The CDR3 has 12 amino acids. Germline V lookup: CDR1 MNHEY, CDR2 SVGAGI. Between the trimmed V and J ends, which lost 6 bases and 8 bases, there was a span of 11 bases. The CDR3 sequence is CASSHQSDEQFF. The CDR3 DNA follows: TGTGCCAGCAGCCATCAAAGCGATGAGCAGTTCTTC.

The V and J genes are TRBV15 and TRBJ2-7; 9 nucleotides match TRBD2. From germline, CDR1 is LNHNV and CDR2 YYDKDF (reference sequence). The junction had 6 bases not matched to a gene; V was cut back by 5 bases and J by 1 base. The CDR3 is made up of 15 amino acids. The CDR3 region is CATSVRGGTSYEQYF. The CDR3, as DNA: TGTGCCACCAGCGTGCGGGGGGGGACATCCTACGAGCAGTACTTC.

V and J are TRBV27 and TRBJ2-7; no clear D. This CDR3 is 14 amino acids long. Germline assignment: CDR1 MNHEY and CDR2 SMNVEV (reference sequence). Trimming pared 5 bases from V and 7 bases from J, leaving 18 bases between. CDR3 loop: CASSLRLGPREQYF. The CDR3, as DNA: TGTGCCAGCAGTCTGCGTCTCGGGCCTAGAGAGCAGTACTTC.

The CDR3 coding sequence is TGTGCCAGCAGGACAACTAGCGGGAGGGAACACGGGGAGCTGTTTTTT. Its protein is CASRTTSGREHGELFF. V and J are TRBV11-1 and TRBJ2-2; 13 bases line up with TRBD2. The CDR3 totals 16 residues. With V trimmed by 6 bases and J by 7 bases, 8 bases remained unmatched. Per the germline V gene, CDR1 is SGHAT and CDR2 is FQDESV (reference sequence). The complete variable domain, with remaining parts taken from reference TRBV11-1 and TRBJ2-2, reads EAEVAQSPRYKITEKSQAVAFWCDPISGHATLYWYRQILGQGPELLVQFQDESVVDDSQLPKDRFSAERLKGVDSTLKIQPAELGDSAMYLCASRTTSGREHGELFFGEGSRLTVL.

This sequence joins TRBV28 and TRBJ1-5; 7 nucleotides agree with TRBD1. The CDR3 contains 14 residues. In germline, CDR1 is MDHEN, CDR2 SYDVKM. V trimming: 6 bases; J trimming: 5 bases; junction bases outside the gene matches: 7. DNA of the CDR3: TGTGCCAGCAGCCCCAGACAGGGCCATCAGCCCCAGCATTTT. The encoded protein is CASSPRQGHQPQHF. Variable domain in full (rest from reference TRBV28 and TRBJ1-5): DVKVTQSSRYLVKRTGEKVFLECVQDMDHENMFWYRQDPGLGLRLIYFSYDVKMKEKGDIPEGYSVSREKKERFSLILESASTNQTSMYLCASSPRQGHQPQHFGDGTRLSIL.

Concerning this clone itself: Other DNA variants within this sample encode the same CDR3. The V and J genes are TRBV2 and TRBJ2-7; the D gene is possibly TRBD2 (6 bases). The germline V gene has CDR1 SNHLY and CDR2 FYNNEI. This CDR3 region has 11 residues. V lost 8 bases and J 4 bases, leaving 9 bases between the germline ends. The CDR3 DNA is TGTGCCAGCGGCGGGACTTACGAGCAGTACTTC. Residues: CASGGTYEQYF.

The CDR3 nucleotides read TGCAGCGTTGAGGATGCCGGCAAAGCGCCGCAAGAGACCCAGTACTTC. It is translated as CSVEDAGKAPQETQYF. The chain uses TRBV29-1 and TRBJ2-5; D unresolved. The CDR3 is 16 amino acids. Trimming took off 3 bases at V and 2 bases at J, with 19 bases between the two ends. The germline gives CDR1 SQVTM, CDR2 ANQGSEA.

This chain connects TRBV29-1 to TRBJ2-7, with TRBD2 identical over 7 bases. The CDR3 is 15 amino acids. J lost 0 bases, V lost 1 base, and 6 bases had no gene match. The germline V gene has CDR1 SQVTM and CDR2 ANQGSEA. Written as DNA, the CDR3 is TGCAGCGTTGAAGCGGCTAGCGGCTACTCCTACGAGCAGTACTTC. As protein: CSVEAASGYSYEQYF.

This chain links TRBV6-1 with TRBJ2-5; TRBD2 might be the D (6 bases). Germline CDR1 is MNHNS and CDR2 is SASEGT. Deletions cut 2 bases from V and 5 bases from J, with 12 bases between. The CDR3 loop spans 14 amino acids. Here the CDR3 DNA reads TGTGCCAGCAGTGAAAGAGGACTACGGGAGACCCAGTACTTC. This encodes CASSERGLRETQYF.

This clone was picked up one time. V usage is TRBV28 and J usage is TRBJ2-7, with 9 bases that match TRBD1. V was clipped by 8 bases and J by 2 bases; unmatched bases: 10. The CDR3 totals 15 residues. Germline CDR1 is MDHEN and CDR2 is SYDVKM. The DNA of the CDR3 is TGTGCCAGCTTGTCCCGGGACAGGGCTGCCTACGAGCAGTACTTC. Its protein product is CASLSRDRAAYEQYF. Looking up the rest from reference TRBV28 and TRBJ2-7 gives the full variable domain: DVKVTQSSRYLVKRTGEKVFLECVQDMDHENMFWYRQDPGLGLRLIYFSYDVKMKEKGDIPEGYSVSREKKERFSLILESASTNQTSMYLCASLSRDRAAYEQYFGPGTRLTVT.

The rearrangement joins TRBV5-4 to TRBJ2-7, with a weak D call TRBD2 (5 bases). The CDR3 runs 14 residues. The germline gives CDR1 SGHNT, CDR2 YYREEE (reference sequence). The ends were cut back, 2 bases at V and 2 bases at J, with 11 bases in the middle. CDR3 sequence reads: CASSFEGGPYEQYF. The CDR3 nucleotides are TGTGCCAGCAGCTTTGAGGGCGGCCCCTACGAGCAGTACTTC. The whole variable domain, filled in from reference TRBV5-4 and TRBJ2-7, reads ETGVTQSPTHLIKTRGQQVTLRCSSQSGHNTVSWYQQALGQGPQFIFQYYREEENGRGNFPPRFSGLQFPNYSSELNVNALELDDSALYLCASSFEGGPYEQYFGPGTRLTVT.

The chain employs TRBV15 and TRBJ1-5; D unresolved. Germline CDR1 and CDR2: LNHNV and YYDKDF (reference sequence). This CDR3 is 12 amino acids long. The V gene lost 8 bases and the J gene lost 1 base, with 6 bases spanning the gap. In DNA, the CDR3 is TGTGCCACCTCGTGGAGCAATCAGCCCCAGCATTTT. Its protein product is CATSWSNQPQHF.

This rearrangement joins TRBV14 to TRBJ2-1; D could derive from TRBD1 or TRBD2 (5 bases each). The CDR3 consists of 15 residues. Germline V lookup: CDR1 SGHDN, CDR2 FVKESK. Between the trimmed V and J ends, which lost 1 base and 2 bases, there was a span of 9 bases. The CDR3 reads CASSQGDLTYNEQFF. Written as DNA, the CDR3 is TGTGCCAGCAGCCAAGGGGACCTGACCTACAATGAGCAGTTCTTC.

This chain connects TRBV6-1 to TRBJ2-1, with D possibly called TRBD1 or TRBD2 (5 bases each). Per germline, CDR1 MNHNS and CDR2 SASEGT. This CDR3 region has 12 residues. The ends were cut back, 8 bases at V and 4 bases at J, with 9 bases in the middle. The CDR3 region is CASGAGYNEQFF. The CDR3 DNA is TGTGCCAGCGGGGCGGGTTACAATGAGCAGTTCTTC.